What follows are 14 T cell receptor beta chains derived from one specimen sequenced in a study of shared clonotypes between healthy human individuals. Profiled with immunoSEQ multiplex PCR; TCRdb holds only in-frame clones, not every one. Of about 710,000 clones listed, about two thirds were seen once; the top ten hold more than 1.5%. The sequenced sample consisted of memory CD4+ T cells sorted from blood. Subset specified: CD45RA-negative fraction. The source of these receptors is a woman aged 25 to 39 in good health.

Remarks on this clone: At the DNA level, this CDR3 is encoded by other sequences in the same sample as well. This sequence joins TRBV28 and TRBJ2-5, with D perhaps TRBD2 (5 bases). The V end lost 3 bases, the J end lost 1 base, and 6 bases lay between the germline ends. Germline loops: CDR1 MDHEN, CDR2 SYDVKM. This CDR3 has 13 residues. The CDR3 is CASSFGGQETQYF. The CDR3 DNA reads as TGTGCCAGCAGTTTTGGAGGCCAAGAGACCCAGTACTTC.

The DNA of the CDR3 is TGTGCCAGCAGGAGGGTGGGAGGGACTAACTATGGCTACACCTTC. It translates to CASRRVGGTNYGYTF. The chain recombines TRBV28 with TRBJ1-2; D is ambiguous. The CDR3 is 15 residues long. Germline loops: CDR1 MDHEN, CDR2 SYDVKM. Trimming pared 6 bases from V and 0 bases from J, leaving 14 bases between.

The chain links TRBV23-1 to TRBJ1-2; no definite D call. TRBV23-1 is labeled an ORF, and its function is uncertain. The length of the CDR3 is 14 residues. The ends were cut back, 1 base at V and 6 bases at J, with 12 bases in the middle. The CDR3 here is CASSQLFGKDGYTF. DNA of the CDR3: TGCGCCAGCAGTCAATTATTTGGGAAGGATGGCTACACCTTC.

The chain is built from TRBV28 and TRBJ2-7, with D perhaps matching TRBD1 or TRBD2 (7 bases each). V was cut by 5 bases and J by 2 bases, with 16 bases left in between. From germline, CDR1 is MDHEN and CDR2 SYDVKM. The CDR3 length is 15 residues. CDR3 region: CASSQGGTGAYEQYF. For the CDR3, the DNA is TGTGCCAGCAGTCAGGGGGGGACGGGAGCCTACGAGCAGTACTTC. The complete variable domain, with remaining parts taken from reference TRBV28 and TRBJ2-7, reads DVKVTQSSRYLVKRTGEKVFLECVQDMDHENMFWYRQDPGLGLRLIYFSYDVKMKEKGDIPEGYSVSREKKERFSLILESASTNQTSMYLCASSQGGTGAYEQYFGPGTRLTVT.

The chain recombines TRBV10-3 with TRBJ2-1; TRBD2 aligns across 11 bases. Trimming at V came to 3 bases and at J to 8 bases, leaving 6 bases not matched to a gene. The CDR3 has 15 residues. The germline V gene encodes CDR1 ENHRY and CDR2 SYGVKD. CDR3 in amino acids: CAISDSSGRLDEQFF. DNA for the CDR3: TGTGCCATCAGTGATTCTAGCGGGAGGCTGGATGAGCAGTTCTTC.

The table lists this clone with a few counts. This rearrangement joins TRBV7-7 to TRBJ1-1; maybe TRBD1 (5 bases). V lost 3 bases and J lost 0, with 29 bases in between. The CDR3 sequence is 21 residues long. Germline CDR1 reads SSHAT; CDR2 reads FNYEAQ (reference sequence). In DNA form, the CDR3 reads TGTGCCAGCAGCTTCTCACACCCTAGACAGAACCACCGAACCATGAACACTGAAGCTTTCTTT. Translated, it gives CASSFSHPRQNHRTMNTEAFF.

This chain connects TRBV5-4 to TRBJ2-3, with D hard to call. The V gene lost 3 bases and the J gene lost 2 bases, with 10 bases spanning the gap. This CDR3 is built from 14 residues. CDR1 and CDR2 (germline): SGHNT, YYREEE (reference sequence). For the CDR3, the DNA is TGTGCCAGCAGCTCGGCGAGAATCACAGATACGCAGTATTTT. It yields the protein CASSSARITDTQYF.

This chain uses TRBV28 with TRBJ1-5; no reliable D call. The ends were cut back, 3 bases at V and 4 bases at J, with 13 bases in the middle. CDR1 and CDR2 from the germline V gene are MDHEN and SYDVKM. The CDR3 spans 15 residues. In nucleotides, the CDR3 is TGTGCCAGCAGTTTCATTTCAGGTACTAATCAGCCCCAGCATTTT. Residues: CASSFISGTNQPQHF.

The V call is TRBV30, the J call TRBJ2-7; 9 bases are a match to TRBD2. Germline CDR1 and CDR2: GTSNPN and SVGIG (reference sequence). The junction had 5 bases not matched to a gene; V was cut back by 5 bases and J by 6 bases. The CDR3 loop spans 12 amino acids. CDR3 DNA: TGTGCCTGGGCGGGGGGGGCGATCGAGCAGTACTTC. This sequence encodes CAWAGGAIEQYF.

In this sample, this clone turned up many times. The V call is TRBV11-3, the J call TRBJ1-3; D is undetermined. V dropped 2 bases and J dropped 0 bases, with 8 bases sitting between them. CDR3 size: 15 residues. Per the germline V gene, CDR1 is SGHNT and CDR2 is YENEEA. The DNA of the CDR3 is TGTGCCAGCAGCTTATCCCCGGGCTCTGGAAACACCATATATTTT. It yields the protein CASSLSPGSGNTIYF.

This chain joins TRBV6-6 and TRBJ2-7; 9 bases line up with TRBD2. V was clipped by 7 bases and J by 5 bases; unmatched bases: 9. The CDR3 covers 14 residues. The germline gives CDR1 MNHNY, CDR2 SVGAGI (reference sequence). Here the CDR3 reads CASTSASGINEQYF. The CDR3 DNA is TGTGCCAGCACCTCCGCTAGCGGGATCAACGAGCAGTACTTC.

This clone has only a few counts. The CDR3 DNA reads as TGTGCCAGCAGCTTGGGGTCCCTGTACGAGCAGTACTTC. Encoded protein: CASSLGSLYEQYF. This sequence joins TRBV5-6 and TRBJ2-5; D unclear. The J call may be faulty, since TRBJ2-7 better matches the DNA end. This CDR3 region has 13 residues. The germline V gene has CDR1 SGHDT and CDR2 YYEEEE.

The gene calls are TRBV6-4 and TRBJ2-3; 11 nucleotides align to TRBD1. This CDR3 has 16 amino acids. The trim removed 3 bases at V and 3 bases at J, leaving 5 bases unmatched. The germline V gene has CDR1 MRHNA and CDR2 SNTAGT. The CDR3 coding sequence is TGTGCCAGCAGTGATGGACAGGGGGCGCGGACAGATACGCAGTATTTT. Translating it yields CASSDGQGARTDTQYF.

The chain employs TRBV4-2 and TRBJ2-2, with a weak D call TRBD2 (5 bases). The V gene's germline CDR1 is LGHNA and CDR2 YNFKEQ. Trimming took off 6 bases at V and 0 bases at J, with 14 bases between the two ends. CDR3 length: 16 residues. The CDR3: CASSFYGRTNTGELFF. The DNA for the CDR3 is TGTGCCAGCAGTTTTTATGGGAGAACGAACACCGGGGAGCTGTTTTTT.